This entry features one T cell receptor beta chain sequence. Its target is unknown. This record comes from a study of OX40 agonist ivuxolimab in advanced cancers. About the research overall: An agonistic anti-OX40 (CD134) antibody, ivuxolimab, was used to treat the patients.

Systemic immunosuppression or autoimmune disease history was grounds to exclude patients. TCRdb's table, derived via immunoSEQ multiplex PCR, lists solely in-frame clones and lacks some. The sample holds about 77,000 clones, approximately 92% seen once. Overall study results and limits: Average numbers of expanded clones were greater in CD8+ T cells than in CD4+. CD4+ and CD8+ blood T cells expanded clonally by week 6 at 0.1 to 3.0 mg/kg.

CDR3 size: 14 residues. Trimming at V came to 7 bases and at J to 2 bases, leaving 3 bases not matched to a gene. The germline gives CDR1 MNHNS, CDR2 SASEGT. The sequences come from CD4+ or CD8+ T cells sorted from blood, collected in a trial of the OX40 agonist ivuxolimab. The chain is built from TRBV6-1 and TRBJ2-7, with 12 bases fitting TRBD2. The clonotype comes from an adult with an advanced solid tumor such as melanoma, head and neck, liver or kidney cancer. The CDR3 protein is CASTRLAGAYEQYF. The CDR3, as DNA: TGTGCCAGCACCCGACTAGCGGGAGCCTACGAGCAGTACTTC.